These 3 T cell receptor beta chains were all obtained from the same sample, sequenced in a study of CD8+CD57+ T cells in acquired aplastic anemia. Patients who underwent sequencing had shown CD8+CD57+ cell expansion by flow cytometry. Genomic DNA acted as the template from which TCR beta VDJ combination and CDR3 sequence profiling were carried out. MiXCR, run by TCRdb on the reads, gives a single entry per CDR3 protein. The profile shows fewer than 250,000 distinct CDR3 sequences, approximately 50% of them singletons. Input material: sorted CD4+, CD8+, or CD8+CD57+ T cells (not recorded which) from PBMCs. These receptors all come from a human donor with aplastic anemia.

The gene calls are TRBV30 and TRBJ2-1; 8 nucleotides match TRBD1. CDR1 is GTSNPN and CDR2 is SVGIG in the germline V gene (reference sequence). CDR3 size: 14 residues. V shed 3 bases and J 9 bases; nucleotides not matched to a gene: 10. CDR3 DNA: TGTGCCTGGAGAACAGGACAGGGTGAAAGTGAGCAGTTCTTC. Amino acid sequence: CAWRTGQGESEQFF.

As for this clonotype: Its ends do not fully match the called genes, so a read error is possible. This chain connects TRBV7-2 to TRBJ2-1, with D unclear. Germline lookup yields CDR1 SGHTA and CDR2 FQGNSA. The CDR3 has 17 amino acids. CDR3 nucleotides: TGTGCCGGCAGCTTAACTACAGTTACCCTCTCCTATAATGAGCAGTTCTTC. This encodes CAGSLTTVTLSYNEQFF.

To note about this clonotype: The junction departs from germline at one end; a sequencing error may be responsible. This chain connects TRBV9 to TRBJ1-1; weak D call: TRBD1 (5 bases). CDR3 size: 14 residues. From germline, CDR1 is SGDLS and CDR2 YYNGEE. In DNA form, the CDR3 reads TGTGCCGGCAGCGTAGGGGATATGAACACTGAAGCTTTCTTT. Translating it yields CAGSVGDMNTEAFF.